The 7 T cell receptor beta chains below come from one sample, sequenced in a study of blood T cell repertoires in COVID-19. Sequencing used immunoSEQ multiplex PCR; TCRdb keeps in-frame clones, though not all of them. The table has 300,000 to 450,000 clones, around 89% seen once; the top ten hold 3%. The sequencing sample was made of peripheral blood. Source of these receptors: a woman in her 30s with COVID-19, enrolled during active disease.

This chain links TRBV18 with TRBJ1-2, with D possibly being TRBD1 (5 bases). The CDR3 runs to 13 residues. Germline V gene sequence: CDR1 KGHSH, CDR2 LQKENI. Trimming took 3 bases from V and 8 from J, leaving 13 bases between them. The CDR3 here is CASSPGGPPGYTF. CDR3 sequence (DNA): TGTGCCAGCTCACCCGGGGGTCCTCCCGGCTACACCTTC.

The CDR3 here is CASSQAGGVSDTQYF. The CDR3 nucleotides read TGTGCCAGCAGCCAGGCGGGGGGGGTATCAGATACGCAGTATTTT. The V call is TRBV3-1 (or the pseudogene TRBV3-2), the J call TRBJ2-3; 9 bases agree with TRBD2. V trimming: 3 bases; J trimming: 4 bases; junction bases outside the gene matches: 5. This CDR3 contains 15 residues. CDR1 is LGHDT, CDR2 YNNKEL, per germline (reference sequence).

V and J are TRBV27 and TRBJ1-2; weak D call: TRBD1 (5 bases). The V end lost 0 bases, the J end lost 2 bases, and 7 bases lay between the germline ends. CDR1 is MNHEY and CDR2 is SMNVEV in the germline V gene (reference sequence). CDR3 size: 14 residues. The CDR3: CASSLSSGNYGYTF. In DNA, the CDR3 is TGTGCCAGCAGTTTATCGTCAGGGAACTATGGCTACACCTTC.

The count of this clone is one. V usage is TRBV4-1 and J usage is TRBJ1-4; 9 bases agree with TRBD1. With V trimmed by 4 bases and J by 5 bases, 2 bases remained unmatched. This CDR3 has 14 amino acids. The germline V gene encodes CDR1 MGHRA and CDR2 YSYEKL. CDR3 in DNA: TGCGCCAGCAGCCGACAGGGGGACAATGAAAAACTGTTTTTT. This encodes CASSRQGDNEKLFF.

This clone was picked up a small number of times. CDR3 protein: CSVVTAPGQPQHF. Written as DNA, the CDR3 is TGCAGCGTTGTAACGGCCCCGGGGCAGCCCCAGCATTTT. This chain connects TRBV29-1 to TRBJ1-5; D is uncertain. CDR1 SQVTM and CDR2 ANQGSEA come from the germline V gene. The CDR3 is made up of 13 amino acids. Trimming removed 4 bases at V and 7 bases at J, with 14 bases between.

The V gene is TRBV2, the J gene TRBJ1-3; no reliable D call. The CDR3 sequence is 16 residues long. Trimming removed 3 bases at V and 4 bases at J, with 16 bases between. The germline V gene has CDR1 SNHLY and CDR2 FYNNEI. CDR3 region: CASSDGTDLRGNTIYF. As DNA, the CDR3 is TGTGCCAGCAGTGATGGTACAGATCTAAGGGGAAACACCATATATTTT.

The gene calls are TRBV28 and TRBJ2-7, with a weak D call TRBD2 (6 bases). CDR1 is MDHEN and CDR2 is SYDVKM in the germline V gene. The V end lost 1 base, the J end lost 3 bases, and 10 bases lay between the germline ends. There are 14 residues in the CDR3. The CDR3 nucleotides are TGTGCCAGCAGTTTATTGGGGGGACTCTACGAGCAGTACTTC. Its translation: CASSLLGGLYEQYF.